These T cell receptor beta chains were read from a single sample in a study of T cell responses to AZD1222 COVID-19 vaccine. Only in-frame clones appear in the TCRdb table, and some are missing; sequencing was by immunoSEQ multiplex PCR. The sample includes tens of thousands of clones, around nine tenths of them seen just once. The sequencing here drew on peripheral blood, taken 28 days after the second AZD1222 dose. The receptors come from an adult who received the AZD1222 COVID-19 vaccine. Both conserved end residues are part of each CDR3. Each record gives: V gene, CDR3 protein.

V: TRBV6-1
CDR3: CASSEDPGRETQYF

V: TRBV6-5
CDR3: CASRDLGQGNTEAFF

V: TRBV5-6
CDR3: CASSLAHTPRGTEAFF

V: TRBV7-2
CDR3: CASSLSPNEKLFF

V: TRBV10-1
CDR3: CASSGIFRTGGSTDTQYF

V: TRBV4-1
CDR3: CASSQLTGTGNQPQHF

V: TRBV4-1
CDR3: CASSQDRRQGAIVQAFF

V: TRBV4-1
CDR3: CASSHTRGQPNEKLFF

V: TRBV5-1
CDR3: CASSPDRALDEQYF

V: TRBV3-1/TRBV3-2
CDR3: CASSPLAGGASEQYF

V: TRBV27
CDR3: CASSLRTRGPTYNEQFF

V: TRBV5-1
CDR3: CASSLEGTSGVRGNEQFF

V: TRBV3-1/TRBV3-2
CDR3: CASSHPAPSEQYF

V: TRBV27
CDR3: CASSFIESQETQYF

V: TRBV6-6
CDR3: CASSPQRTNFLRSNQPQHF

V: TRBV18
CDR3: CASSPQEGGENDGYTF

V: TRBV9
CDR3: CASSVLPAGTSTDTQYF

V: TRBV7-9
CDR3: CASSLGTVIDYGYTF

V: TRBV11-2
CDR3: CASSLRRASEAYEQYF

V: TRBV4-2
CDR3: CASSHGLAEAYEQYF

V: TRBV6-6
CDR3: CASSSTSGSYEQYF

V: TRBV10-3
CDR3: CAISESTDRVYNEQFF

V: TRBV10-2
CDR3: CASRPPGGALHF

V: TRBV19
CDR3: CASSPRQGPGYTF

V: TRBV28
CDR3: CASSVQGHYGYTF